This is a list of T cell receptor beta chains from one sample in a study of T cells in Graves' hyperthyroidism and ophthalmopathy. In TCRdb, the multiplex PCR reads were re-called with MiXCR into one record per CDR3 protein. The data show 210,000 or so distinct CDR3 sequences, about a sixth seen once. Source material: blood. The receptors come from a man aged 45-65 years with Graves' hyperthyroidism. The conserved cysteine and the conserved F or W are not part of the CDR3 here. The order of the fields is J gene, V gene, CDR3 protein.

>TRBJ1-1|TRBV5-1
ASSLTGNAEAF
>TRBJ2-3|TRBV29-1
SVAKGTTDTQY
>TRBJ2-7|TRBV7-2
ASSARSGSYEQY
>TRBJ2-6|TRBV5-1
ASSLDVDRGPGANVLT
>TRBJ2-5|TRBV29-1
SVEGQNQETQY
>TRBJ2-1|TRBV9
ASSEIAGSSYNEQF
>TRBJ1-2|TRBV29-1
SERQTEDYGYT
>TRBJ1-4|TRBV20-1
SAPSSLQGNEKLF
>TRBJ1-2|TRBV27
ASSTGRESYGYT
>TRBJ2-7|TRBV7-2
ASSLGWPSGKYEQY
>TRBJ2-7|TRBV12-3/TRBV12-4
ASSFGASRHYEQY
>TRBJ1-2|TRBV30
AWSLQGNYGYT
>TRBJ2-4|TRBV12-3/TRBV12-4
ASSDEHGRWTKNIQY
>TRBJ2-5|TRBV28
ASTQGGLGIQETQY
>TRBJ2-1|TRBV11-2
ASSLVRGGTYNERL
>TRBJ2-1|TRBV3-1
ASSQPEPYNEQF
>TRBJ1-2|TRBV30
AWEGAGTVYGYT
>TRBJ1-1|TRBV20-1
SAIGRLNTEAF
>TRBJ1-2|TRBV20-1
SATPTTNYGYT
>TRBJ2-1|TRBV29-1
SVEAPSGFPNEQF
>TRBJ2-1|TRBV13
ASSAHRGGGNEQF